The rows below give T cell receptor beta chains drawn from one sample of a study of PD-1 blockade in classical Hodgkin lymphoma. TCRdb keeps only in-frame clones here, not all; method: immunoSEQ multiplex PCR. The top ten hold about 31% of the sample, which has 9,500 to 14,000 clones, around 83% seen once. The source material was peripheral blood mononuclear cells (PBMCs), sampled at baseline. These receptors all stem from a human donor with classical Hodgkin lymphoma. CDR3s include the opening cysteine and the closing phenylalanine or tryptophan. A D gene is named only where the DNA matches it firmly. Part of the rows lack a size; the others show once, few, many or a class for expanded clones.

V	J	D	size	DNA	CDR3
TRBV27	TRBJ2-1	.	.	TGTGCCAGCAGTTTATCCCAGAATGAGCAGTTCTTC	CASSLSQNEQFF
TRBV6-4	TRBJ1-5	.	.	TGTGCCAGCAAGAGACAGGTCCTCAATCAGCCCCAGCATTTT	CASKRQVLNQPQHF
TRBV4-3	TRBJ2-7	TRBD2	.	TGCGCCAGCAGCCAGATCGGGACTAGCGGGGGTTACGAGCAGTACTTC	CASSQIGTSGGYEQYF
TRBV10-3	TRBJ1-1	.	.	TGTGCCATCAGTGTCAAAGATATGAACACTGAAGCTTTCTTT	CAISVKDMNTEAFF
TRBV11-2	TRBJ2-7	TRBD2	.	TGTGCCAGCAGCTCCCGGACTAGCCTGGCCTACGAGCAGTACTTC	CASSSRTSLAYEQYF
TRBV15	TRBJ1-6	.	few	TGTGCCACCAGCAGAGTTCGGGGGAATTCACCCCTCCACTTT	CATSRVRGNSPLHF
TRBV7-9	TRBJ2-5	TRBD2	.	TGTGCCAGCAGCTTAAGGGGGTCGGGAGGGAACCAAGAGACCCAGTACTTC	CASSLRGSGGNQETQYF
TRBV5-6	TRBJ2-7	.	.	TGTGCCAGCAGCACAGGAGCTTCCTGGGACTACGAGCAGTACTTC	CASSTGASWDYEQYF
TRBV19	TRBJ1-5	TRBD1	.	TGTGCCAGTAGGGACAGGGTGTTTCAGCCCCAGCATTTT	CASRDRVFQPQHF
TRBV21-1	TRBJ2-7	.	.	TGTGCCAGAAGGGAGATAGAGGGGTTCTACGAGCAGTACTTC	CARREIEGFYEQYF
TRBV6-6	TRBJ2-7	TRBD2	.	TGTGCCAGCACCCAGCAGGCACTTAGCGGGAGCTACGAGCAGTACTTC	CASTQQALSGSYEQYF
TRBV7-3	TRBJ1-4	.	few	TGTGCCAGCAGCCCCCTCTTAGGGGCAGCAACTAATGAAAAACTGTTTTTT	CASSPLLGAATNEKLFF
TRBV11-2	TRBJ1-4	.	.	TGTGCCAGCAGCCCAGGCGTAGGGGAAAAACTGTTTTTT	CASSPGVGEKLFF
TRBV25-1	TRBJ1-2	TRBD1	once	TGTGCCAGCAGTGAATGGGGGACAGGCCAGGGCTACACCTTC	CASSEWGTGQGYTF
TRBV19	TRBJ2-2	TRBD1	.	TGTGCCAGTAGTGAGCGACAGGGGGACACCGGGGAGCTGTTTTTT	CASSERQGDTGELFF
TRBV5-5	TRBJ2-1	.	.	TGTGCCAGCAGCTTGGGGGATACAAGTGAGCAGTTCTTC	CASSLGDTSEQFF
TRBV18	TRBJ2-5	TRBD2	once	TGTGCCAGCTCACGCGGGACTATTGAGACCCAGTACTTC	CASSRGTIETQYF
TRBV28	TRBJ1-2	TRBD1	.	TGTGCCAGCAGTATTGGACAGGGGGAAAACTATGGCTACACCTTC	CASSIGQGENYGYTF
TRBV7-2	TRBJ1-5	.	.	TGTGCCAGCACCCCACAGGGTGGGAATCAGCCCCAGCATTTT	CASTPQGGNQPQHF
TRBV11-3	TRBJ1-5	.	medium-sized	TGTGCCAGCAGCTACGCCGGCAATCAGCCCCAGCATTTT	CASSYAGNQPQHF
TRBV11-2	TRBJ2-6	.	.	TGTGCCAGCAGTTTTCCTCGGGACTCCCGGCGGGGGGCCAACGTCCTGACTTTC	CASSFPRDSRRGANVLTF
TRBV19	TRBJ1-4	.	.	TGTGCCAGTAGTACTCGGACGGTAGCAACTAATGAAAAACTGTTTTTT	CASSTRTVATNEKLFF
TRBV5-1	TRBJ2-7	.	.	TGCGCCAGCAGCACGGGAGCGTACGAGCAGTACTTC	CASSTGAYEQYF
TRBV11-1	TRBJ2-7	.	.	TGTGCCAGCAGCTTAGCCAGGGGCCACGAGCAGTACTTC	CASSLARGHEQYF
TRBV19	TRBJ2-5	TRBD1	.	TGTGCCAGTAGTCCAAGGGACAGGGCGCCTGGGGAGACCCAGTACTTC	CASSPRDRAPGETQYF
TRBV7-8	TRBJ2-5	TRBD1	.	TGTGCCAGCAGCCGAGGGGGCCCGTACCAAGAGACCCAGTACTTC	CASSRGGPYQETQYF
TRBV2	TRBJ2-6	.	.	TGTGCCAGCAGTGAAACTAGGAGTGGGACCAACGTCCTGACTTTC	CASSETRSGTNVLTF
TRBV11-2	TRBJ1-2	.	few	TGTGCCAGCAGCTTAGCGAGCGGGGTGTATGGCTACACCTTC	CASSLASGVYGYTF
TRBV19	TRBJ2-2	.	.	TGTGGAGCAGGGAACACCGGGGAGCTGTTTTTT	CGAGNTGELFF
TRBV11-2	TRBJ1-1	.	.	TGTGCCAGCAGCCTAGCCGGCGGGGCTGAAGCTTTCTTT	CASSLAGGAEAFF
TRBV29-1	TRBJ2-5	TRBD2	large	TGCAGCGTTGAAGATGGGACTAGCGGGCGGGAGACCCAGTACTTC	CSVEDGTSGRETQYF